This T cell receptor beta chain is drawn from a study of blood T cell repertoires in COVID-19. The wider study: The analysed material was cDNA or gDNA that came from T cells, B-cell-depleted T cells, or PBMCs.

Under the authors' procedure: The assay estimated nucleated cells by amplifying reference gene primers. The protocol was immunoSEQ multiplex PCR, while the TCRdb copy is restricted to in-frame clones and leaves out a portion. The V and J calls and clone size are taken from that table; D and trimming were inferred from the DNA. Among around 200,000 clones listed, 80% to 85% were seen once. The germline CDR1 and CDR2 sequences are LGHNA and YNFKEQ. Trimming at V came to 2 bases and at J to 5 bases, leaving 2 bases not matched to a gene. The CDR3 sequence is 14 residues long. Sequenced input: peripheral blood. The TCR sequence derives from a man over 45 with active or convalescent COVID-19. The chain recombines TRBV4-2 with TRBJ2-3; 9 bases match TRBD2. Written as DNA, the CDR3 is TGTGCCAGCAGCCAAAGTAGCGGGAGAGATACGCAGTATTTT. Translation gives CASSQSSGRDTQYF.